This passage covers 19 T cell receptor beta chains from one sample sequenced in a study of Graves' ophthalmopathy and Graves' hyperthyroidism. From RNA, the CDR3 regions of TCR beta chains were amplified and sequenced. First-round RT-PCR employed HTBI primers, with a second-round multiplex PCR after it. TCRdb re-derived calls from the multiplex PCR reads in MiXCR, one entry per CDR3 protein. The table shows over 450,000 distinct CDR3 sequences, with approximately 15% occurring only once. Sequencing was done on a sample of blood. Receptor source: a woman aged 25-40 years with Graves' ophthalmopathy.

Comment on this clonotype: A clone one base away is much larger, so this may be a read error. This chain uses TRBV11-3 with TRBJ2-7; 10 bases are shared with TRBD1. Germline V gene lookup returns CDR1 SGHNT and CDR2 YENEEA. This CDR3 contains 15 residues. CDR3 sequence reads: CASSSGTGVSSEQYF. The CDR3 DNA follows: TGTGCCAGCAGTTCCGGGACAGGGGTCTCCTCCGAGCAGTACTTC.

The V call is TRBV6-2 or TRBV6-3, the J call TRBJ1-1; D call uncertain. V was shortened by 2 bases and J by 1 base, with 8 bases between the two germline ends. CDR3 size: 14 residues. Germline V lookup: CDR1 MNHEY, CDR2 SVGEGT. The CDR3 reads CASSYLFTNTEAFF. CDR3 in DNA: TGTGCCAGCAGTTACCTATTTACGAACACTGAAGCTTTCTTT.

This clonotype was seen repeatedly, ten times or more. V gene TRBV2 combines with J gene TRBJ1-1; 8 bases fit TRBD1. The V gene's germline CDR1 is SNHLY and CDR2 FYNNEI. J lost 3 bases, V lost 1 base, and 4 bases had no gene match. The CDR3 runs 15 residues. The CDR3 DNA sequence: TGTGCCAGCAGTGAAGAGACAGGGGCTTACACTGAAGCTTTCTTT. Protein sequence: CASSEETGAYTEAFF.

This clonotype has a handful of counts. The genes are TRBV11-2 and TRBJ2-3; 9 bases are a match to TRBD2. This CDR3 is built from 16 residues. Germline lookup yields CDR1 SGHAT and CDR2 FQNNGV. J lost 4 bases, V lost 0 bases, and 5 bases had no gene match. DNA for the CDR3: TGTGCCAGCAGCTTAGAATGGCGGGGGGGCTCAGATACGCAGTATTTT. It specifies CASSLEWRGGSDTQYF.

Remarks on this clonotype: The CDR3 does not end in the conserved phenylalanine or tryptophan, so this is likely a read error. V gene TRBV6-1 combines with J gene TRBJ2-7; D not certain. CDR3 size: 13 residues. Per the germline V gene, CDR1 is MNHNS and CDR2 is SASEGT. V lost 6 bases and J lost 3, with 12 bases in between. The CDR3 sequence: CASRERLYYEQYY. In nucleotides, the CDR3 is TGTGCCAGCAGGGAACGGTTGTACTACGAGCAGTACTAC.

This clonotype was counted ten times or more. In nucleotides, the CDR3 is TGTGCCAGCGGTCTTAGGTCCGCCGGGCCCTACGAGCAGTACTTC. This gives the protein CASGLRSAGPYEQYF. The chain carries TRBV6-1 and TRBJ2-7; D gene unclear. Per germline, CDR1 MNHNS and CDR2 SASEGT. With 8 bases removed from V and 2 bases from J, the gap between germline ends came to 19 bases. This CDR3 has 15 amino acids.

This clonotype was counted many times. The CDR3 spells CASSFGENQPQHF. CDR3 DNA sequence: TGTGCCAGCAGTTTCGGGGAGAATCAGCCCCAGCATTTT. The rearrangement uses TRBV12-3 or TRBV12-4 and TRBJ1-5; D gene unclear. The CDR3 runs 13 residues. V lost 3 bases and J 4 bases, leaving 7 bases between the germline ends.

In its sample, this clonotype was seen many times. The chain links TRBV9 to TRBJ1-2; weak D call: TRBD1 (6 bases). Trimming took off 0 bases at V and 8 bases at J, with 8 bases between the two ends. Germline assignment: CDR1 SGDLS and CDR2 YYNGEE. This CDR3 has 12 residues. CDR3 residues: CASSVEQGGYTF. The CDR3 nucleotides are TGTGCCAGCAGCGTAGAACAGGGCGGCTACACCTTC.

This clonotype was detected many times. This CDR3 reads CASSPGRGTEAFF. Here the CDR3 DNA reads TGTGCCAGCAGTCCAGGGCGCGGCACTGAAGCTTTCTTT. This chain uses TRBV2 with TRBJ1-1, with D perhaps matching TRBD1 (5 bases). This CDR3 region has 13 residues. Deletions cut 5 bases from V and 4 bases from J, with 11 bases between. Germline assignment: CDR1 SNHLY and CDR2 FYNNEI.

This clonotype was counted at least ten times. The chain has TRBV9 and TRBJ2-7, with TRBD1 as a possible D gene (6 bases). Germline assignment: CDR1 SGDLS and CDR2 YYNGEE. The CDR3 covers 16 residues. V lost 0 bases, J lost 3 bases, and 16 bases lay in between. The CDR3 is CASSVAPSTDSYEQYF. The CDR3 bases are TGTGCCAGCAGCGTAGCCCCCTCGACGGACAGCTACGAGCAGTACTTC.

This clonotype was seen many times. The CDR3 protein is CASSQALWAGGFYEQYF. CDR3 bases: TGTGCCAGCAGTCAAGCCCTTTGGGCGGGGGGTTTCTACGAGCAGTACTTC. This sequence joins TRBV28 and TRBJ2-7; TRBD2 matches at 8 bases. This CDR3 is 17 amino acids long. With 5 bases clipped from V and 3 bases from J, the junction kept 15 bases outside the gene matches. Germline CDR1 and CDR2: MDHEN and SYDVKM. Full variable domain (rest looked up from reference TRBV28 and TRBJ2-7): DVKVTQSSRYLVKRTGEKVFLECVQDMDHENMFWYRQDPGLGLRLIYFSYDVKMKEKGDIPEGYSVSREKKERFSLILESASTNQTSMYLCASSQALWAGGFYEQYFGPGTRLTVT.

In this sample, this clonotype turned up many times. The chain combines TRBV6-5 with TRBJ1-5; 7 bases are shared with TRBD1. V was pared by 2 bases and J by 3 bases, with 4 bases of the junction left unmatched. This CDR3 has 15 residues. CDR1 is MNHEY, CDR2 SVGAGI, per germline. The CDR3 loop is CASSYGTANNQPQHF. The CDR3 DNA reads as TGTGCCAGCAGTTACGGGACAGCGAACAATCAGCCCCAGCATTTT.

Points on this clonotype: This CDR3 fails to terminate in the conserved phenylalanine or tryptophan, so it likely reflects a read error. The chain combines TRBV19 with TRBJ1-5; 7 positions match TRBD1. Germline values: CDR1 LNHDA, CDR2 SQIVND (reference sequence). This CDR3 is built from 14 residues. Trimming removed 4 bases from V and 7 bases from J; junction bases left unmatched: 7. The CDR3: CASSTQGVKQPQHL. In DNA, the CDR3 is TGTGCCAGTAGTACCCAGGGGGTAAAACAGCCCCAGCATTTG.

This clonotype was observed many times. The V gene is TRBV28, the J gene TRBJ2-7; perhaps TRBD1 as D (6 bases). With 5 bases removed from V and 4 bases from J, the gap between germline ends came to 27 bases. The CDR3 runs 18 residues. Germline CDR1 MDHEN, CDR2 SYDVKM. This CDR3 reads CASSLPQGDGTFSYEQYF. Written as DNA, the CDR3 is TGTGCCAGCAGTCTACCCCAAGGGGACGGGACATTTAGTTACGAGCAGTACTTC.

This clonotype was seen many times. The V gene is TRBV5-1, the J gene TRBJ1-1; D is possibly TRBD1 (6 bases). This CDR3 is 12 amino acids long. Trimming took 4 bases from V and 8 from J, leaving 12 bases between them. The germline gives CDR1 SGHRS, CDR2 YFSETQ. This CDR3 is CASSRGGAEAFF. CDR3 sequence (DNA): TGCGCCAGCAGCCGAGGGGGAGCCGAAGCTTTCTTT.

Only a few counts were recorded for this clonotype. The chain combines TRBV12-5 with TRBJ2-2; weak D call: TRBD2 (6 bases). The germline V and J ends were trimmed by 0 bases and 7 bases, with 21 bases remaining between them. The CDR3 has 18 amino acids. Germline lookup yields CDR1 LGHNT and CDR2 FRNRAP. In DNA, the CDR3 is TGTGCTAGTGGTTTGGTACTGGGTTTGGGGGACTCCATCGGGGAGCTGTTTTTT. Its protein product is CASGLVLGLGDSIGELFF.

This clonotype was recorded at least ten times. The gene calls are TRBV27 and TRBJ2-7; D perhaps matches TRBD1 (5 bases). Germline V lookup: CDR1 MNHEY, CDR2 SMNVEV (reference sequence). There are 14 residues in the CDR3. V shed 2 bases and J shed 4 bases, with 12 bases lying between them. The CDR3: CASSLTKRGYEQYF. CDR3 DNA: TGTGCCAGCAGTTTAACCAAAAGGGGATACGAGCAGTACTTC.

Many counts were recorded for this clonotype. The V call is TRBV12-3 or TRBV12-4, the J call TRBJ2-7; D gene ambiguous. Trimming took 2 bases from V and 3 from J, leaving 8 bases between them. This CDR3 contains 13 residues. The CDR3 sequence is CASSLSRIYEQYF. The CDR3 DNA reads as TGTGCCAGCAGTTTAAGCCGAATCTACGAGCAGTACTTC.

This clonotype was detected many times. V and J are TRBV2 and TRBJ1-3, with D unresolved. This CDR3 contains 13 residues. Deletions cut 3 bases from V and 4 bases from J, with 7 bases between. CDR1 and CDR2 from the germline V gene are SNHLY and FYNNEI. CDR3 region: CASSDISGNTIYF. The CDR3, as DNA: TGTGCCAGCAGTGATATCTCCGGAAACACCATATATTTT.